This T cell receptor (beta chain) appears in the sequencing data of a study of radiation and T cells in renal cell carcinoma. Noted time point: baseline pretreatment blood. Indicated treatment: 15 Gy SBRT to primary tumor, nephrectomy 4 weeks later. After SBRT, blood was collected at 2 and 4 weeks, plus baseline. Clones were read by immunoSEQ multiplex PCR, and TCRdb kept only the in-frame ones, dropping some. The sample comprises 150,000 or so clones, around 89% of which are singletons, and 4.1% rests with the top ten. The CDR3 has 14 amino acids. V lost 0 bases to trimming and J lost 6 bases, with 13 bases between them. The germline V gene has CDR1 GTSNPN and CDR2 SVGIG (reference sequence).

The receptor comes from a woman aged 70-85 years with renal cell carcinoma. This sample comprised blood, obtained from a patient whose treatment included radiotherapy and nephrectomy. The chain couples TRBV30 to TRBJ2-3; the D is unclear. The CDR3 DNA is TGTGCCTGGAGTGTAGTACTTGAGAGGGATACGCAGTATTTT. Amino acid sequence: CAWSVVLERDTQYF.